This TCR beta chain was retrieved from a study of T cell changes during pregnancy in multiple sclerosis. Sequenced by immunoSEQ multiplex PCR; TCRdb stores in-frame clones only, minus some. The sample holds 30,000 to 40,000 clones, 70% to 90% seen once. The ends lost 1 base at V and 5 bases at J; junction bases unmatched: 7. This CDR3 has 16 amino acids. CDR1 is LGHNA, CDR2 YSLEER, per germline. This TCR derives from a female donor with multiple sclerosis, enrolled in a pregnancy study. The material was CD8+ T cells from peripheral blood mononuclear cells, obtained in the third trimester of pregnancy. V usage is TRBV4-3 and J usage is TRBJ2-7, with 11 bases fitting TRBD1. The CDR3 DNA reads TGCGCCAGCAGCCAAGGCGCGGGACAGGGGGAAAACGAGCAGTACTTC. Translation gives CASSQGAGQGENEQYF.